This T cell receptor (beta chain) was obtained from a study of blood T cell repertoires in COVID-19. The germline CDR1 and CDR2 sequences are SNHLY and FYNNEI. V was pared by 7 bases and J by 4 bases, with 16 bases between. This CDR3 region has 14 residues. TCRdb keeps only in-frame clones here, not all; method: immunoSEQ multiplex PCR. Of about 300,000 clones listed, approximately 86% are singletons. The sample taken for sequencing was peripheral blood. The chain has TRBV2 and TRBJ1-1, with a weak D call TRBD1 (5 bases). The TCR was taken from a man in his 70s with acute or convalescent COVID-19. CDR3 nucleotides: TGTGCCAGCACCAGCGGGGGGGGTTCCACTGAAGCTTTCTTT. This translates into CASTSGGGSTEAFF.